These 2 T cell receptor beta chains were sequenced from one sample in a study of cytomegalovirus exposure and HLA in healthy donors. The PCR used 60 Vbeta and 13 Jbeta primers. Measured with immunoSEQ multiplex PCR; TCRdb has only the in-frame clones, and not every one. The data hold about 160,000 clones, with less than 85% observed a single time. The sequenced material came from PBMCs. Receptors originate from a boy aged 2 to 10 in good health and CMV-seronegative.

This chain joins TRBV5-4 and TRBJ1-5; TRBD1 might be the D (6 bases). Trimming took off 0 bases at V and 3 bases at J, with 16 bases between the two ends. Germline lookup yields CDR1 SGHNT and CDR2 YYREEE (reference sequence). This CDR3 is built from 17 residues. This CDR3 is CASSLGYRETANQPQHF. CDR3 DNA: TGTGCCAGCAGCTTGGGTTACAGGGAAACGGCCAATCAGCCCCAGCATTTT.

The chain recombines TRBV19 with TRBJ1-4; 11 nucleotides align to TRBD1. Germline CDR1 LNHDA, CDR2 SQIVND (reference sequence). V lost 6 bases to trimming and J lost 7 bases; unmatched junction nucleotides: 7. The CDR3 has 15 residues. The CDR3 loop is CASRDRGLLLEKLFF. CDR3 bases: TGTGCCAGTAGGGACAGGGGGCTATTGCTTGAAAAACTGTTTTTT.